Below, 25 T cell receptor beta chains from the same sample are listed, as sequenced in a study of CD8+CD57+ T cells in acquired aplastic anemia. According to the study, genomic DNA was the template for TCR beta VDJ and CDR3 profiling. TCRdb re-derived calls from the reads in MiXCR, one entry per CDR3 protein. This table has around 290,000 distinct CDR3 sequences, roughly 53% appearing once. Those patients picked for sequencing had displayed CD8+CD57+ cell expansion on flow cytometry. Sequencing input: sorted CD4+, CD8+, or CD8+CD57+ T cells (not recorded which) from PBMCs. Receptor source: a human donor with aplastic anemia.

The CDR3 protein is CASSSGTSKDTQYF. CDR3 DNA: TGTGCCAGCAGCTCCGGGACTTCCAAAGATACGCAGTATTTT. The chain joins TRBV7-9 to TRBJ2-3; tentatively, D is TRBD2 (6 bases). Germline CDR1 and CDR2: SEHNR and FQNEAQ (reference sequence). V lost 4 bases to trimming and J lost 5 bases, with 13 bases between them. The length of the CDR3 is 14 residues. Complete variable domain (other parts from reference TRBV7-9 and TRBJ2-3): DTGVSQNPRHKITKRGQNVTFRCDPISEHNRLYWYRQTLGQGPEFLTYFQNEAQLEKSRLLSDRFSAERPKGSFSTLEIQRTEQGDSAMYLCASSSGTSKDTQYFGPGTRLTVL.

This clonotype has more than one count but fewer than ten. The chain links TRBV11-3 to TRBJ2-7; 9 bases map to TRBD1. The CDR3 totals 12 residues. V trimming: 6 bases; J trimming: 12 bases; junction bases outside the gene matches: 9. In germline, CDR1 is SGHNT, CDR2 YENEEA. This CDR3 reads CASSIGQGKRYF. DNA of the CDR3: TGTGCCAGCAGTATAGGACAGGGGAAGAGGTACTTC.

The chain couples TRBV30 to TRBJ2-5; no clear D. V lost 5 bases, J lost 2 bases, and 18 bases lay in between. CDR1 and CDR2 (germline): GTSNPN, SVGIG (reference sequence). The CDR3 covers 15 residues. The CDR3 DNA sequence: TGTGCCTGGGGGCTGGAGTTATGGAGACAAGAGACCCAGTACTTC. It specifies CAWGLELWRQETQYF.

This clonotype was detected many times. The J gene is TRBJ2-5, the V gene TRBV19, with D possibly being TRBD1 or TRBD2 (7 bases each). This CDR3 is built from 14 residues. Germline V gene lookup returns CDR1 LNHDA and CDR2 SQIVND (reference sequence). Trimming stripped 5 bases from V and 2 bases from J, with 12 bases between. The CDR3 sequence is CASSGGDSQETQYF. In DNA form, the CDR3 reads TGTGCCAGTAGTGGGGGGGACAGTCAAGAGACCCAGTACTTC.

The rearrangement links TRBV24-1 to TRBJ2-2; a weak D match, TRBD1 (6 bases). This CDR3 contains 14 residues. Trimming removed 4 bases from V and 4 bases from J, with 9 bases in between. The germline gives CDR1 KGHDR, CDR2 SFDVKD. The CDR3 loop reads CATSERTVTGELFF. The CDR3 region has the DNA TGTGCCACCAGTGAAAGGACAGTCACCGGGGAGCTGTTTTTT.

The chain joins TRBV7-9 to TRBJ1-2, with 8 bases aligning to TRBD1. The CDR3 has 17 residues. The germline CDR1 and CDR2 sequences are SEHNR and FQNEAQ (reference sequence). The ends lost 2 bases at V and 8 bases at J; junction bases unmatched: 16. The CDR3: CASSLFAHGTGGYGYTF. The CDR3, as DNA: TGTGCCAGCAGCTTATTCGCTCATGGGACAGGTGGATACGGCTACACCTTC.

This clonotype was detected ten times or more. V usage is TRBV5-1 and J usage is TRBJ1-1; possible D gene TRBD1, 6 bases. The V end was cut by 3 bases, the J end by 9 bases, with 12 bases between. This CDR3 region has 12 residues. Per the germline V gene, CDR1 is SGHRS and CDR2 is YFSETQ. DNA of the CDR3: TGCGCCAGCAGCTCAGGGGACGCAAAAGCTTTCTTT. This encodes CASSSGDAKAFF.

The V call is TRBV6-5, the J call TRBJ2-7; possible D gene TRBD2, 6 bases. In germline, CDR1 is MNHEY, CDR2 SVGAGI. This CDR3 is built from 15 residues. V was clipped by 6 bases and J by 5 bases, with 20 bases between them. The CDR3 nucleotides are TGTGCCAGCAGGGAGAAAGCGGCGGGGCCCCACGAGCAGTACTTC. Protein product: CASREKAAGPHEQYF.

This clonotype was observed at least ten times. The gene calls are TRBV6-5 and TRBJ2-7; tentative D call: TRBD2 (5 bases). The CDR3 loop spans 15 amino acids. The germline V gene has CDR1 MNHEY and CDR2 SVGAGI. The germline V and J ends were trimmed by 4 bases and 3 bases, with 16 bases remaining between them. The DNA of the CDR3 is TGTGCCAGCAGTTTTTCCGGGATCTCCTTCTACGAGCAGTACTTC. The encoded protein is CASSFSGISFYEQYF.

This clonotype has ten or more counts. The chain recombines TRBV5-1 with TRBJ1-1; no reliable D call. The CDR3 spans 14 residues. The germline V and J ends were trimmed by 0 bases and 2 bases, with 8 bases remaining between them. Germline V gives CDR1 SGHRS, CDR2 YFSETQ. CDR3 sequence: CASSLGVANTEAFF. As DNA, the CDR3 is TGCGCCAGCAGCTTGGGAGTAGCAAACACTGAAGCTTTCTTT.

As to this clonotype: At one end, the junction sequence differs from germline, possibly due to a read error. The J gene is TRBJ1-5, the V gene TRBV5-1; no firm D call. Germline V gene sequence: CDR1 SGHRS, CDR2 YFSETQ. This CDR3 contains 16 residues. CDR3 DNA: TGCGCCAGCAGCTCCACTAGCGGGAGGGTCAATGAGCCCCAGCATTTT. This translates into CASSSTSGRVNEPQHF.

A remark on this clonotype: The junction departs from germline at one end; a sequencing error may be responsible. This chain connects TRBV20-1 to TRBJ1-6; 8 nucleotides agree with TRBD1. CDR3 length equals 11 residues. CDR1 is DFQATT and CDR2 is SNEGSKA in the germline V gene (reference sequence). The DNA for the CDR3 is TGCAGTGCTAGAGTTAGCGGGACAGGCATCTTT. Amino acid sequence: CSARVSGTGIF.

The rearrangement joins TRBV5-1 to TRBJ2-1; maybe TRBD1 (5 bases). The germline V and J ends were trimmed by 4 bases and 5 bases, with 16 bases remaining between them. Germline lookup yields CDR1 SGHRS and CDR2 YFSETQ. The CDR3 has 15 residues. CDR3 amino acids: CASSPVVQGNNEQFF. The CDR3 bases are TGCGCCAGCAGCCCCGTTGTGCAGGGAAACAATGAGCAGTTCTTC.

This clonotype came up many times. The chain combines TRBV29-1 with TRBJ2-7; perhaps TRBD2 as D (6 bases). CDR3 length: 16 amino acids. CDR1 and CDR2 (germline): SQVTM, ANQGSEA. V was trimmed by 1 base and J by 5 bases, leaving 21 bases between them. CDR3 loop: CSVEVLGRRGADEQYF. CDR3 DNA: TGCAGCGTTGAAGTCCTTGGACGGAGGGGAGCGGACGAGCAGTACTTC.

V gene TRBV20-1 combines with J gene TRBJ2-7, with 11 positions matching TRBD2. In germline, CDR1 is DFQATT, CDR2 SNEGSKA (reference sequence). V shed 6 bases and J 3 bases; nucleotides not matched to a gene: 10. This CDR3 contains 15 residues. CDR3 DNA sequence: TGCAGTGCCAGCTTCGGGACTAGCGGAGGCTACGAGCAGTACTTC. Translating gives CSASFGTSGGYEQYF.

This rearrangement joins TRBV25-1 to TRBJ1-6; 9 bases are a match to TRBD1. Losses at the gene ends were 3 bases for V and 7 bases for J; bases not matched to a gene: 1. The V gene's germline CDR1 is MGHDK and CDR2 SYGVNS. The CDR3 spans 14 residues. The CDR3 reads CASSEDRGNSPLHF. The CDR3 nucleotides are TGTGCCAGCAGTGAGGACAGGGGAAATTCACCCCTCCACTTT.

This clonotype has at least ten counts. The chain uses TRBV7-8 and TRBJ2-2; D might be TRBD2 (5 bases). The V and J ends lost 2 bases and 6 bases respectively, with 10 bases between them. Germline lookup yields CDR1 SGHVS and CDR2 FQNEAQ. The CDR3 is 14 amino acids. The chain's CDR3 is CASSLRGSAGELFF. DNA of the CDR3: TGTGCCAGCAGCTTACGAGGGAGCGCCGGGGAGCTGTTTTTT. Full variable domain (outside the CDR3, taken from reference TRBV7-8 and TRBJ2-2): GAGVSQSPRYKVAKRGQDVALRCDPISGHVSLFWYQQALGQGPEFLTYFQNEAQLDKSGLPSDRFFAERPEGSVSTLKIQRTQQEDSAVYLCASSLRGSAGELFFGEGSRLTVL.

The CDR3 region is CATQRGGSLETQYF. The CDR3 nucleotides read TGTGCCACCCAGCGAGGCGGGAGTTTAGAGACCCAGTACTTC. J is TRBJ2-5 and V is TRBV6-5; the match to TRBD2 covers 7 bases. The CDR3 loop spans 14 amino acids. In germline, CDR1 is MNHEY, CDR2 SVGAGI. Trimming removed 10 bases from V and 4 bases from J; junction bases left unmatched: 12.

CDR3 sequence reads: CASSELPGTGYSYEQYF. DNA of the CDR3: TGCGCCAGCAGTGAGTTGCCCGGGACAGGGTATTCCTACGAGCAGTACTTC. The V call is TRBV10-2, the J call TRBJ2-7; 9 bases map to TRBD1. CDR1 is WSHSY and CDR2 is SAAADI in the germline V gene. CDR3 size: 17 residues. V trimming: 1 base; J trimming: 1 base; junction bases outside the gene matches: 8.

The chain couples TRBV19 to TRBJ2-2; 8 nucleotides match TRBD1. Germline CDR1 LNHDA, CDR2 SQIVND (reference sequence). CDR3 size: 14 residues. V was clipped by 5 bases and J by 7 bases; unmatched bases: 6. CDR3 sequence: CASSPDRGYGELFF. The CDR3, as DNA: TGTGCCAGTAGTCCCGACAGGGGATACGGGGAGCTGTTTTTT.

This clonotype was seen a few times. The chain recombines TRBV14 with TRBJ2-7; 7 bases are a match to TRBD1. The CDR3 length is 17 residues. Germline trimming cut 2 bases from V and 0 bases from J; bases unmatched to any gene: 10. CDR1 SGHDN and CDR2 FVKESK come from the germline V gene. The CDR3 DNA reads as TGTGCCAGCAGCCAAACCTCGGACAGGCGCCGCTCCTACGAGCAGTACTTC. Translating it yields CASSQTSDRRRSYEQYF.

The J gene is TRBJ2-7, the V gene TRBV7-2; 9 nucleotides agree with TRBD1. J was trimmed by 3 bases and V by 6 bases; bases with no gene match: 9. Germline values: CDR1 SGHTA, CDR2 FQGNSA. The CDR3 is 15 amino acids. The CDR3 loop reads CASSSIDRGVYEQYF. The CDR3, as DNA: TGTGCCAGCAGTTCCATTGACAGGGGGGTCTACGAGCAGTACTTC.

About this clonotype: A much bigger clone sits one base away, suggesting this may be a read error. The CDR3 loop reads CASSTEGIGTEAFF. The CDR3 nucleotides read TGTGCCAGCAGCACAGAAGGGATCGGCACTGAAGCTTTCTTT. The genes are TRBV7-9 and TRBJ1-1, with D hard to call. The CDR3 is made up of 14 amino acids. The V gene's germline CDR1 is SEHNR and CDR2 FQNEAQ (reference sequence). V was shortened by 5 bases and J by 4 bases, with 14 bases between the two germline ends. Using reference TRBV7-9 and TRBJ1-1 for the parts outside the CDR3, the full variable domain is DTGVSQNPRHKITKRGQNVTFRCDPISEHNRLYWYRQTLGQGPEFLTYFQNEAQLEKSRLLSDRFSAERPKGSFSTLEIQRTEQGDSAMYLCASSTEGIGTEAFFGQGTRLTVV.

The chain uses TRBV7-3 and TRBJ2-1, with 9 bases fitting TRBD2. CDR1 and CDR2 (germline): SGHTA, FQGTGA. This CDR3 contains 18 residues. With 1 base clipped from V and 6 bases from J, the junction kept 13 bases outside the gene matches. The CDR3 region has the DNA TGTGCCAGCAGCTTAAAGCCACGAACCGGGACTAGCACCAATGAGCAGTTCTTC. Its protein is CASSLKPRTGTSTNEQFF.

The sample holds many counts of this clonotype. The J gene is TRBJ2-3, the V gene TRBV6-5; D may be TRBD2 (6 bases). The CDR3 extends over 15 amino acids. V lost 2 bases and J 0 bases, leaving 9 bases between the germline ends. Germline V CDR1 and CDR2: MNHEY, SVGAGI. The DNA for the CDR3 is TGTGCCAGCAGTTACCGCGGGGCTAGCACAGATACGCAGTATTTT. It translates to CASSYRGASTDTQYF.